The 17 T cell receptor beta chains in this list originate from one sample, sequenced in a study of response to subunit inactivated influenza vaccine. TCRdb independently ran MiXCR on the RT-PCR reads; one entry per CDR3 protein. The sample has roughly 540,000 distinct CDR3 sequences, around 21% seen once. The sample was also reused in another study, on T cells expressing NK-cell markers. That investigation notes: TCR beta cDNA was made by 5'RACE template switching with UMIs.

This sample comprised CD4+ T cells sorted from PBMCs, obtained 11 to 12 days after vaccination. Source of these receptors: a man over 45 who received an inactivated influenza vaccine.

Only a few counts were recorded for this clonotype. The chain is built from TRBV6-2 or TRBV6-3 and TRBJ2-3; D gene ambiguous. The CDR3 loop spans 15 amino acids. The V end was cut by 3 bases, the J end by 3 bases, with 13 bases between. The germline V gene encodes CDR1 MNHEY and CDR2 SVGEGT. Written as DNA, the CDR3 is TGTGCCAGCAGTTATGATGGGTTACCAACAGATACGCAGTATTTT. Protein: CASSYDGLPTDTQYF.

In regard to this clonotype: Being one base from a much bigger clone, this may be a read error. This rearrangement joins TRBV2 to TRBJ2-2; D gene uncertain. This CDR3 is built from 17 residues. The ends were cut back, 11 bases at V and 4 bases at J, with 26 bases in the middle. Germline V gives CDR1 SNHLY, CDR2 FYNNEI. CDR3 sequence (DNA): TGTGCCCGCATTGATGATTTAGCCCTAGGCCCCACCGGGGAGCTGTTTTTT. Its translation is CARIDDLALGPTGELFF.

This rearrangement joins TRBV9 to TRBJ1-2, with D tentatively TRBD1 (5 bases). V was clipped by 4 bases and J by 4 bases, with 14 bases between them. CDR3 length equals 14 residues. CDR1 is SGDLS and CDR2 is YYNGEE in the germline V gene. The CDR3, as DNA: TGTGCCAGCAGCAACCGGCAGGGCGTCTATGGCTACACCTTC. Protein product: CASSNRQGVYGYTF.

This chain joins TRBV29-1 and TRBJ2-2; D unclear. The CDR3 length is 11 residues. V gave up 3 bases and J gave up 4 bases, with 3 bases separating them. The germline V gene encodes CDR1 SQVTM and CDR2 ANQGSEA. CDR3 protein: CSVESTGELFF. The CDR3, as DNA: TGCAGCGTTGAGTCCACCGGGGAGCTGTTTTTT.

Only a few counts were recorded for this clonotype. The chain combines TRBV6-6 with TRBJ1-5; D uncertain. Germline V gene lookup returns CDR1 MNHNY and CDR2 SVGAGI (reference sequence). The CDR3 spans 13 residues. V was pared by 1 base and J by 4 bases, with 5 bases between. Written as DNA, the CDR3 is TGTGCCAGCAGTTACTTGCGGAATCAGCCCCAGCATTTT. Its protein is CASSYLRNQPQHF.

Comment on this clonotype: A much bigger clone sits one base away, suggesting this may be a read error. The J gene is TRBJ2-7, the V gene TRBV3-1; 9 bases fit TRBD2. CDR1 is LGHDT, CDR2 YNNKEL, per germline (reference sequence). The junction had 6 bases not matched to a gene; V was cut back by 4 bases and J by 2 bases. The CDR3 is 15 amino acids. The CDR3 nucleotides are TGTGCCAGCAGCCTCTTAGCGGGGGTCCCCTACGAGCAGTACTTC. Translated: CASSLLAGVPYEQYF.

This clonotype has a count of ten or more. The chain recombines TRBV27 with TRBJ2-1; D is possibly TRBD2 (7 bases). This CDR3 has 15 residues. V was clipped by 4 bases and J by 5 bases, with 15 bases between them. The V gene's germline CDR1 is MNHEY and CDR2 SMNVEV (reference sequence). The DNA for the CDR3 is TGTGCCAGCAGTTACGGGGGGCGCCCCGACAATGAGCAGTTCTTC. Its protein is CASSYGGRPDNEQFF.

This clonotype was detected a few times. The gene calls are TRBV5-1 and TRBJ2-7, with D possibly matching TRBD1 (6 bases). CDR1 is SGHRS and CDR2 is YFSETQ in the germline V gene. The ends were cut back, 1 base at V and 5 bases at J, with 13 bases in the middle. The CDR3 is 14 residues long. CDR3 coding DNA: TGCGCCAGCAGCTTGCAGGGGTATTCCGACGAGCAGTACTTC. Translating it yields CASSLQGYSDEQYF. The complete variable domain, with remaining parts taken from reference TRBV5-1 and TRBJ2-7, reads KAGVTQTPRYLIKTRGQQVTLSCSPISGHRSVSWYQQTPGQGLQFLFEYFSETQRNKGNFPGRFSGRQFSNSRSEMNVSTLELGDSALYLCASSLQGYSDEQYFGPGTRLTVT.

This clonotype was seen a handful of times. The rearrangement uses TRBV28 and TRBJ2-4, with D perhaps TRBD1 (6 bases). Germline CDR1 and CDR2: MDHEN and SYDVKM. The CDR3 covers 13 residues. Trimming cost V 5 bases and J 2 bases, with 7 bases left between them. CDR3: CASSTGTKNIQYF. The CDR3 nucleotides read TGTGCCAGCAGTACAGGGACCAAAAACATTCAGTACTTC.

This clonotype has more than one count but fewer than ten. The chain has TRBV12-3 or TRBV12-4 and TRBJ1-6; possibly TRBD1 for D (6 bases). The V gene lost 6 bases and the J gene lost 10 bases, with 13 bases spanning the gap. The CDR3 is 13 residues long. CDR3 sequence reads: CASRGLGGSPLHF. The DNA for the CDR3 is TGTGCCAGCAGAGGCCTGGGGGGCTCACCCCTCCACTTT.

This clonotype was observed many times. This chain joins TRBV12-3 or TRBV12-4 and TRBJ2-7, with 10 bases fitting TRBD1. The CDR3 covers 15 residues. V lost 5 bases to trimming and J lost 2 bases; unmatched junction nucleotides: 6. CDR3: CASSPRGTGAYEQYF. The CDR3 region has the DNA TGTGCCAGCAGTCCCCGGGGGACAGGGGCCTACGAGCAGTACTTC.

The V gene is TRBV5-4, the J gene TRBJ2-3; TRBD1 might be the D (5 bases). CDR3 length: 14 amino acids. Germline CDR1 and CDR2: SGHNT and YYREEE (reference sequence). V was clipped by 4 bases and J by 0 bases, with 9 bases between them. CDR3 DNA: TGTGCCAGCAGCATGACAGAAAGCACAGATACGCAGTATTTT. As protein: CASSMTESTDTQYF.

This clonotype showed up many times. The chain uses TRBV6-5 and TRBJ1-3; no definite D call. The CDR3 is 15 amino acids. Germline V lookup: CDR1 MNHEY, CDR2 SVGAGI. The V end lost 2 bases, the J end lost 2 bases, and 10 bases lay between the germline ends. The CDR3 DNA reads TGTGCCAGCAGTTACGCTCCAGGCACTGGAAACACCATATATTTT. This translates into CASSYAPGTGNTIYF.

In its sample, this clonotype was seen a few times. The rearrangement joins TRBV20-1 to TRBJ1-1; D is unresolved. The germline CDR1 and CDR2 sequences are DFQATT and SNEGSKA (reference sequence). V shed 0 bases and J shed 4 bases, with 12 bases lying between them. The CDR3 has 14 residues. CDR3 sequence reads: CSARDPLGATEAFF. DNA of the CDR3: TGCAGTGCTAGAGATCCTCTGGGTGCCACTGAAGCTTTCTTT.

V usage is TRBV7-9 and J usage is TRBJ2-7, with 9 bases fitting TRBD2. Germline V gene data show CDR1 as SEHNR and CDR2 as FQNEAQ (reference sequence). V lost 5 bases and J lost 4; bases outside the gene matches: 12. CDR3 length equals 16 residues. CDR3 nucleotides: TGTGCCAGCAGCCCGACTAGCGGATCTGGGAGGTACGAGCAGTACTTC. This translates into CASSPTSGSGRYEQYF. Full variable domain (missing parts from reference TRBV7-9 and TRBJ2-7): DTGVSQNPRHKITKRGQNVTFRCDPISEHNRLYWYRQTLGQGPEFLTYFQNEAQLEKSRLLSDRFSAERPKGSFSTLEIQRTEQGDSAMYLCASSPTSGSGRYEQYFGPGTRLTVT.

This clonotype was detected only a few times. The chain has TRBV7-9 and TRBJ1-6, with D unclear. V was pared by 2 bases and J by 9 bases, with 2 bases between. The CDR3 spans 11 residues. The germline gives CDR1 SEHNR, CDR2 FQNEAQ (reference sequence). CDR3 residues: CASSLSSPLHF. DNA of the CDR3: TGTGCCAGCAGCTTAAGTTCACCCCTCCACTTT.

The chain carries TRBV3-1 and TRBJ2-6; no firm D call. This CDR3 region has 16 residues. CDR1 is LGHDT, CDR2 YNNKEL, per germline (reference sequence). V was pared by 4 bases and J by 0 bases, with 10 bases between. The CDR3 spells CASSRSEFSGANVLTF. The CDR3 DNA sequence: TGTGCCAGCAGCCGGAGCGAGTTCTCTGGGGCCAACGTCCTGACTTTC.